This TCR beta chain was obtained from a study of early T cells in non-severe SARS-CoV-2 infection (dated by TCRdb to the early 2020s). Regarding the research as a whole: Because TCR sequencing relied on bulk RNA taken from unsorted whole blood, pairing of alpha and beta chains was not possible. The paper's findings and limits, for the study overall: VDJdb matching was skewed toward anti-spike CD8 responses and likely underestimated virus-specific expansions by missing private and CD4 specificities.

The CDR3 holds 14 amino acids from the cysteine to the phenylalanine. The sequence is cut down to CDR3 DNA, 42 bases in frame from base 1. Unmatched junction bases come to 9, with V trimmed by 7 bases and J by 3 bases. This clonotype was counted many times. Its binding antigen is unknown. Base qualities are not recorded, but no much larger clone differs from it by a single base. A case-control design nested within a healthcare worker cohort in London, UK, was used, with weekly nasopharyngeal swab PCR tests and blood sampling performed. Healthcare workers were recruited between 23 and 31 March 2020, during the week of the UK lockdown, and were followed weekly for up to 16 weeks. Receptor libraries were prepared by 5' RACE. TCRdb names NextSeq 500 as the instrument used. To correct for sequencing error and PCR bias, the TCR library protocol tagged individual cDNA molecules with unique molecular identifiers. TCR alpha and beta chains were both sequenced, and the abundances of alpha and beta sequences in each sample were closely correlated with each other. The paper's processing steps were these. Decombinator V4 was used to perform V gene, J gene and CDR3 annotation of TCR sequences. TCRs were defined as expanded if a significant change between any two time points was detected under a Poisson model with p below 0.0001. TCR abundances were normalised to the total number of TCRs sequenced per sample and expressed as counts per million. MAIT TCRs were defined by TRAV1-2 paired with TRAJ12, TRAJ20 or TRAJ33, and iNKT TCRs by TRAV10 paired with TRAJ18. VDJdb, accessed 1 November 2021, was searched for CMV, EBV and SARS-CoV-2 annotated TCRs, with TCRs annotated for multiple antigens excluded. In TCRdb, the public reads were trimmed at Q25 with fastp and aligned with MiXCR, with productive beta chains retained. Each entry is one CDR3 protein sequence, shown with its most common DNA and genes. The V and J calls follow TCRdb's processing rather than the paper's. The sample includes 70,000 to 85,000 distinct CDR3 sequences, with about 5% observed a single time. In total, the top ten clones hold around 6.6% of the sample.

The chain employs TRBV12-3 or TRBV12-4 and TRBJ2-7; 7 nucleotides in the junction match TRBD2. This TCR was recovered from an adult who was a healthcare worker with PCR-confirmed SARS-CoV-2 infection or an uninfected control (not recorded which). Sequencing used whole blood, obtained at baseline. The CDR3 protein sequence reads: CASTLGRGSYEQYF. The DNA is TGTGCCAGCACCCTGGGGAGGGGCAGCTACGAGCAGTACTTC.